This T cell receptor beta chain derives from a study of T cell repertoires in aging, cancer and after chemotherapy (dated by TCRdb to about 2019). About the investigation overall: Donors were distributed across six age groups ranging from 30 or younger to 70 or older, with at least three individuals included per group. In the hematological group, the paired samples taken before and after chemotherapy came from chronic lymphocytic leukemia patients who were treated with regimens based on fludarabine or bendamustine. The full dataset contained several million TCR reads. The study profiled peripheral blood TCR beta repertoires from healthy donors and cancer patients to examine immunoaging and T cell reconstitution after chemotherapy. A cohort of 218 cancer patients (94 with hematological and around 130 with solid cancers) was assembled, and 100 or so healthy donors were included as a reference group.

Multiplex touch-down PCR with a mixed TRB-A/B primer pool was used to amplify rearranged TRB sequences covering the V, D and J segments. Two consecutive PCR reactions with Phusion HS II polymerase added Illumina adapters and sample indices to the amplicons. After gel purification with the NucleoSpin Gel and PCR Clean-up kit, the amplicons were checked using Qubit and an Agilent 2100 Bioanalyzer. Sequencing of the libraries was done on an Illumina MiSeq with paired-end, single-indexed 600-cycle runs. The authors' analysis ran thus. MiXCR versions 2.12 and 3.0.5 were used to process TRB sequences. Each unique CDR3 nucleotide sequence was treated as one clone, and only productive sequences with two or more reads were kept. The repertoire metrics were Shannon diversity, evenness, clonality (calculated as one minus evenness), and diversity profiles parameterized by alpha from 0 to 5. The IGoR algorithm was used to compute generation probabilities of clones in paired pre- and post-chemotherapy samples. TCRdb reran the public reads through fastp at Q25 and MiXCR, keeping productive beta chains. Each CDR3 protein gets just one entry, which takes the most common genes and DNA from the rows behind it. The V and J calls come from TCRdb's annotation, not from the publication. The sample table contains thousands of distinct CDR3 sequences; only one count was recorded for less than 25% of them. Of the sample, roughly an eighth is held by the ten largest clones.

TCR beta rearrangements were amplified from genomic DNA extracted from peripheral blood rather than from sorted cells or RNA. This clonotype is described as medium-sized (0.01 to 0.1%). Its antigen target is currently unknown. The record has no base qualities; no much larger clone is one base away. Broader findings and caveats from the paper: Compared with age-matched healthy donors, untreated patients with either hematological or solid cancers had significantly lower TCR diversity in the blood along with higher clonality. According to the authors, the repertoire data do not permit conclusions about immunological memory after chemotherapy. An increase in median generation probability over the chemotherapy interval was observed in both cancer cohorts, suggesting that the repertoire was reconstituted through rebound thymic output. In healthy donors, the decline in TCR diversity with age was mainly explained by loss of richness, whereas in cancer patients loss of evenness was also found to contribute. Lymphoid organ infiltration was present in the hematological cancer patients, and this infiltration may itself impair thymic emigration or the expansion of peripheral T cells.

The cysteine opens and the phenylalanine closes a CDR3 of 15 amino acids. Of the read, only the CDR3 DNA is kept; its 45 bases are in frame from base 1. From V the trimming removes 5 bases and from J it removes 9 bases, while the gene matches leave 9 bases of the junction unaccounted for. The TCR comes from a human donor with a blood cancer. The donor label of this sample is uncertain. Sample: blood. The rearrangement combines TRBV12-3 or TRBV12-4 with TRBJ1-6; 8 bases in the junction line up with TRBD1. The CDR3 is CASSPRQGKASPLHF. The nucleotides read TGTGCCAGCAGTCCTCGACAGGGGAAGGCTTCACCCCTCCACTTT.